This TCR beta chain appears in the sequencing data of a study of tumor-infiltrating lymphocytes in oesophageal squamous cell carcinoma. TCRdb re-analysed the PCR reads in MiXCR, keeping a single row per CDR3 protein. The sample includes 16,000 or so distinct CDR3 sequences, 44% of them seen just once. Between the trimmed V and J ends, which lost 10 bases and 2 bases, there was a span of 18 bases. The CDR3 runs 15 residues. This sequence joins TRBV12-3 or TRBV12-4 and TRBJ2-1; D tentatively reads TRBD1 or TRBD2 (5 bases each). This receptor was obtained from a female donor with esophageal squamous cell carcinoma. Material for sequencing was blood. CDR3 bases: TGTGCCACCGGATGGGACGGACCGCCCTACAATGAGCAGTTCTTC. Amino acids: CATGWDGPPYNEQFF.